The rows below give T cell receptor beta chains drawn from one sample of a study of molecular identifiers for immune sequencing clone quantification. TCRdb called the PCR reads again in MiXCR, with one record for every CDR3 protein. The data hold some 59,000 distinct CDR3 sequences, with 25% observed a single time. Sequencing was done on a sample of naive CD8+ T cells from blood, with Jurkat cell RNA spiked in. The receptors shown here come from a human donor in good health. Some libraries in this study had Jurkat cell RNA spiked in. The CDR3 runs from the conserved cysteine through the conserved F or W. Fields, in order: CDR3 length, D gene, clone size, V gene, J gene, CDR3 DNA, CDR3 protein. D genes are given only for firm matches. Rows give clone size only sometimes, using once, few, many, or a class for an expanded clone.

15,TRBD1,many,TRBV24-1,TRBJ1-3,TGTGCCACCAGTGACCCCGGGACAGCGAGAAACACCATATATTTT,CATSDPGTARNTIYF
16,.,many,TRBV7-2,TRBJ2-2,TGTGCCAGCAGCTTAGTGGCGGGCACCCCCACCGGGGAGCTGTTTTTT,CASSLVAGTPTGELFF
15,TRBD2,many,TRBV28,TRBJ2-3,TGTGCCAGCACCATACGCGGGACTAGCGGGATTACGCAGTATTTT,CASTIRGTSGITQYF
14,.,many,TRBV18,TRBJ1-1,TGTGCCAGCTCACCACCAGGGGTGAGCACTGAAGCTTTCTTT,CASSPPGVSTEAFF
14,.,.,TRBV27,TRBJ1-4,TGTGCCAGCGGAAAATCGACGGGGCCTAGAAAACTGTTTTTT,CASGKSTGPRKLFF
16,.,.,TRBV4-3,TRBJ2-7,TGCGCCAGCAGCCAAGACTCGCAGGGGATCTCCTACGAGCAGTACTTC,CASSQDSQGISYEQYF
15,TRBD2,few,TRBV11-2,TRBJ2-3,TGTGCCAGCAGGGGCGGGACTAGCGGGACAGATACGCAGTATTTT,CASRGGTSGTDTQYF
12,.,.,TRBV29-1,TRBJ2-5,TGCAGCGTTGAGGGAAATCCCGAGCCCCCGTCCTTC,CSVEGNPEPPSF
11,.,many,TRBV6-5,TRBJ2-3,TGTGCCAGCAGCCGCGCAGATACGCAGTATTTT,CASSRADTQYF
13,.,many,TRBV27,TRBJ1-1,TGTGCCAGCAGTTTATCCCCGGCCACCGAAGCTTTCTTT,CASSLSPATEAFF
12,TRBD1,many,TRBV29-1,TRBJ1-1,TGCAGCGTGGACTGGACAGGGTACCAAGCTTTCTTT,CSVDWTGYQAFF
15,.,many,TRBV7-2,TRBJ2-3,TGTGCCAGCAGCTTGACGGGGGGCTTTCAAGATACGCAGTATTTT,CASSLTGGFQDTQYF
14,.,many,TRBV19,TRBJ2-3,TGTGCCAGTAGTAATCCGACAGTTTGGGATACGCAGTATTTT,CASSNPTVWDTQYF
12,.,many,TRBV6-2/TRBV6-3,TRBJ2-3,TGTGCCAGCAGTTACGATGTAGATACGCAGTATTTT,CASSYDVDTQYF
12,.,.,TRBV7-8,TRBJ1-1,TGTGCCAGCAGCCCGGCGGGTCCTGGAGCTTTCTTT,CASSPAGPGAFF
16,TRBD1,few,TRBV7-9,TRBJ1-1,TGTGCCCGCAGCAGGGGGGGGGCTGAGTCGAACACTGAAGCTTTCTTT,CARSRGGAESNTEAFF
13,.,many,TRBV11-2,TRBJ2-5,TGTGCCAGCAGCGCAATCACACAAGAGACCCAGTACTTC,CASSAITQETQYF
16,.,.,TRBV7-9,TRBJ1-2,TGTGCCAGCGGCCCCCCGGAGGGGGTAACCACCAAGGGCTACACCTTC,CASGPPEGVTTKGYTF
17,TRBD2,.,TRBV4-1,TRBJ2-1,TGCGCCAGCGGCCAAGAATCCCTAGCGGGAATCTACAATGAGCAGTTCTTC,CASGQESLAGIYNEQFF
13,.,many,TRBV27,TRBJ2-5,TGTGCCAGCAGTTTCCGCCAGCAAGAGACCCAGTACTTC,CASSFRQQETQYF
14,.,many,TRBV5-8,TRBJ2-7,TGTGCCAGCAGCTCCGGGGTACGCTCTTACGAGCAGTACTTC,CASSSGVRSYEQYF
14,.,few,TRBV15,TRBJ2-7,TGTGCCACCAGCAGAGATAAGGGGCCGGAACTGCAGTACTTC,CATSRDKGPELQYF
16,.,many,TRBV6-6,TRBJ2-1,TGTGCCAGCAGTTACTCCGATGGACCCCCCCGGGATGAGCAGTTCTTC,CASSYSDGPPRDEQFF
15,.,many,TRBV4-3,TRBJ2-2,TGCGCCAGCAGCCTATGGCACAGGGTCCCCGGGGAGCTGTTTTTT,CASSLWHRVPGELFF
14,TRBD1,many,TRBV13,TRBJ2-7,TGTGCCAGCAGCTCCCGGGACAGGGTCCGGGTCGAGTACTTC,CASSSRDRVRVEYF
19,TRBD2,.,TRBV4-1,TRBJ2-7,TGCGCCAGCAGCCAAGAGGTGATAGCGGGGGGACCGAGCTCCTACGAGCAGTACTTC,CASSQEVIAGGPSSYEQYF
13,TRBD1,few,TRBV30,TRBJ1-1,TGTGCCTGGAGTGCGGACAGGGACAGTGAAGCTTTCTTT,CAWSADRDSEAFF
13,.,many,TRBV29-1,TRBJ1-2,TGCAGCGTTGAAGGTGGTCCTAACTATGGCTACACCTTC,CSVEGGPNYGYTF
16,.,many,TRBV7-8,TRBJ1-1,TGTGCCAGCAGCTTAGGGGAGGCAGGGGCGAACACTGAAGCTTTCTTT,CASSLGEAGANTEAFF
14,TRBD2,many,TRBV5-6,TRBJ2-7,TGTGCCAGCAGCGCAGGGACTACCGGCTACGAGCAGTACTTC,CASSAGTTGYEQYF
15,TRBD2,many,TRBV3-1,TRBJ2-7,TGTGCCAGCAGCCTGATGAAGCGGGAATGGCACGAGCAGTACTTC,CASSLMKREWHEQYF
16,.,many,TRBV12-5,TRBJ2-3,TGTGCTAGTGGTTTTTCCGGGATGGGGAAGACAGATACGCAGTATTTT,CASGFSGMGKTDTQYF
15,TRBD1,many,TRBV20-1,TRBJ2-7,TGCAGTGCTAGAGATGTGGACAGGGGAACCTACGAGCAGTACTTC,CSARDVDRGTYEQYF
15,.,many,TRBV27,TRBJ1-2,TGTGCCAGCAGTTTAGTGGCTAACACTAACTATGGCTACACCTTC,CASSLVANTNYGYTF
19,TRBD2,.,TRBV12-3/TRBV12-4,TRBJ2-4,TGTGCCGGCACGGGCCCGATTAGCGGGATGGAACTAGCCAAAAACATTCAGTACTTC,CAGTGPISGMELAKNIQYF
14,TRBD2,many,TRBV3-1,TRBJ2-7,TGTGCCAGCAGCCCCGGACTAGTTTTTAACGAGCAGTACTTC,CASSPGLVFNEQYF
13,.,.,TRBV6-2/TRBV6-3,TRBJ1-1,TGTGCCAGCAGTCTCCTGAAGGCCACTGAAGCTTTCTTT,CASSLLKATEAFF
15,TRBD2,many,TRBV7-9,TRBJ2-3,TGTGCCAGCAGCTTTGGGGGAGGGAGCACAGATACGCAGTATTTT,CASSFGGGSTDTQYF
17,.,.,TRBV20-1,TRBJ2-1,TGCAGTGCTAGAGGGGACCTCCGGGACCCAACCTACAATGAGCAGTTCTTC,CSARGDLRDPTYNEQFF
16,TRBD2,.,TRBV9,TRBJ2-1,TGTGCCAGCAGCGTAGGGGGGGGAATAGGAGAATATGAGCAGTTCTTC,CASSVGGGIGEYEQFF
17,.,many,TRBV11-2,TRBJ2-3,TGTGCCAGCAGCTTAGATAAGGACAGAGAAATCACAGATACGCAGTATTTT,CASSLDKDREITDTQYF
14,.,many,TRBV27,TRBJ2-3,TGTGCCAGCAGTTCCCGGAGAGACACAGATACGCAGTATTTT,CASSSRRDTDTQYF
15,.,many,TRBV21-1,TRBJ2-3,TGTGCCAGCAGCAAACAGAAACAGTGCACAGATACGCAGTATTTT,CASSKQKQCTDTQYF
22,TRBD1,.,TRBV28,TRBJ1-1,TGTGCCAGCAGTTCCGACGTACCTGGACAGGTCCTACTAAACTCTATGAACACTGAAGCTTTCTTT,CASSSDVPGQVLLNSMNTEAFF
13,.,many,TRBV7-2,TRBJ2-7,TGTGCCAGCAGAACAGGGGAGGGGGGCGAGCAGTACTTC,CASRTGEGGEQYF
12,.,many,TRBV30,TRBJ2-3,TGTGCCTGGAGTGTTGTTACAGATACGCAGTATTTT,CAWSVVTDTQYF